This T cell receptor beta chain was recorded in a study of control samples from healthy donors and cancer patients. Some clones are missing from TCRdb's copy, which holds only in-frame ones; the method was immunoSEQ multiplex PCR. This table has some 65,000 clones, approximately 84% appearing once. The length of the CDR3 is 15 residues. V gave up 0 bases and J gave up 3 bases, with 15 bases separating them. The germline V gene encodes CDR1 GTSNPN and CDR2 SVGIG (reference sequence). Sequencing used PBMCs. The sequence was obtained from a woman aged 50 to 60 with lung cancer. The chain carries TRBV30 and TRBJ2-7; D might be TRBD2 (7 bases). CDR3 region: CAWSVRGARSYEQYF. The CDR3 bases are TGTGCCTGGAGTGTACGGGGGGCCCGGAGCTACGAGCAGTACTTC.